The 7 T cell receptor beta chains below come from one sample, sequenced in a study of blood T cell repertoires in COVID-19. Using immunoSEQ multiplex PCR, the repertoire was profiled, and TCRdb retains in-frame clones only, with some absent. Counted here are under 300,000 clones, just over 90% occurring once; the ten biggest clones make up about 2.1%. Sequencing input: PBMCs or T cells enriched from blood (not recorded which). These receptors were obtained from a woman in her forties with acute COVID-19.

The V gene is TRBV7-2, the J gene TRBJ2-2; D remains ambiguous. The length of the CDR3 is 11 residues. The germline gives CDR1 SGHTA, CDR2 FQGNSA. The V end lost 8 bases, the J end lost 6 bases, and 7 bases lay between the germline ends. The CDR3 DNA sequence: TGTGCCAGCTACGCAGCCGGGGAGCTGTTTTTT. Protein sequence: CASYAAGELFF. The full variable domain, in which reference TRBV7-2 and TRBJ2-2 provide the parts outside the CDR3, is GAGVSQSPSNKVTEKGKDVELRCDPISGHTALYWYRQSLGQGLEFLIYFQGNSAPDKSGLPSDRFSAERTGGSVSTLTIQRTQQEDSAVYLCASYAAGELFFGEGSRLTVL.

This sequence joins TRBV7-8 and TRBJ2-1, with D perhaps matching TRBD2 (5 bases). Per germline, CDR1 SGHVS and CDR2 FQNEAQ. This CDR3 contains 13 residues. Trimming cost V 0 bases and J 7 bases, with 7 bases left between them. CDR3 nucleotides: TGTGCCAGCAGCTTAGCGGGAGCGAATGAGCAGTTCTTC. Translating gives CASSLAGANEQFF.

V and J are TRBV24-1 and TRBJ2-1; TRBD2 aligns across 8 bases. The CDR3 covers 18 residues. The trim removed 0 bases at V and 2 bases at J, leaving 8 bases unmatched. CDR1 and CDR2 from the germline V gene are KGHDR and SFDVKD. The CDR3 loop is CATSDLTTSGGTYNEQFF. CDR3 nucleotides: TGTGCCACCAGTGATTTGACGACCAGCGGGGGAACCTACAATGAGCAGTTCTTC.

This chain connects TRBV19 to TRBJ1-1; D may be TRBD1 (5 bases). There are 19 residues in the CDR3. The ends were cut back, 3 bases at V and 1 base at J, with 24 bases in the middle. Germline V gives CDR1 LNHDA, CDR2 SQIVND (reference sequence). The CDR3 nucleotides read TGTGCCAGTAGTATTCTCGCGTTCCAGAAGGGGAGGGAGAACACTGAAGCTTTCTTT. Protein product: CASSILAFQKGRENTEAFF.

The chain is built from TRBV5-1 and TRBJ2-5; D unresolved. In germline, CDR1 is SGHRS, CDR2 YFSETQ. The length of the CDR3 is 12 residues. Deletions cut 2 bases from V and 3 bases from J, with 5 bases between. The CDR3 sequence is CASSFSEETQYF. Here the CDR3 DNA reads TGCGCCAGCAGCTTTTCCGAAGAGACCCAGTACTTC.

The chain uses TRBV30 and TRBJ2-2; D gene ambiguous. The CDR3 has 13 amino acids. The germline CDR1 and CDR2 sequences are GTSNPN and SVGIG (reference sequence). Trimming left V 0 bases short and J 6 bases short, with 8 bases between. CDR3 protein: CAWSVRVAGELFF. CDR3 nucleotides: TGTGCCTGGAGTGTACGAGTCGCCGGGGAGCTGTTTTTT.

The chain uses TRBV7-6 and TRBJ2-1; 9 nucleotides agree with TRBD1. V was pared by 6 bases and J by 3 bases, with 6 bases of the junction left unmatched. CDR3 length: 15 residues. The germline V gene has CDR1 SGHVS and CDR2 FNYEAQ. This CDR3 reads CASRIGTGFYNEQFF. Written as DNA, the CDR3 is TGTGCCAGCAGAATCGGGACAGGGTTCTACAATGAGCAGTTCTTC.